The 22 T cell receptor beta chains presented below share a single source sample, sequenced in a study of T cell repertoires in cytomegalovirus infection. Via MiXCR, TCRdb re-called the reads, giving one row per CDR3 protein. The sample contains 750,000 to 950,000 distinct CDR3 sequences, about 29% of which appear only once. Their target antigens are unknown. The sequencing here drew on cultured CD8+ T cells from PBMCs, taken from culture after CMV antigen stimulation. The source of these receptors is a human donor in good health (CMV status not recorded). Some clones in this sample may be carry-over from other donors' samples.

V and J are TRBV7-9 and TRBJ2-5; tentatively, D is TRBD1 (5 bases). The CDR3 extends over 13 amino acids. The germline CDR1 and CDR2 sequences are SEHNR and FQNEAQ (reference sequence). Trimming cost V 5 bases and J 5 bases, with 12 bases left between them. CDR3 sequence reads: CASSGPGPETQYF. In DNA form, the CDR3 reads TGTGCCAGCAGCGGTCCAGGGCCGGAGACCCAGTACTTC.

The chain couples TRBV10-3 to TRBJ1-2, with 7 bases identical to TRBD1. Per germline, CDR1 ENHRY and CDR2 SYGVKD. This CDR3 region has 15 residues. V trimming: 5 bases; J trimming: 2 bases; junction bases outside the gene matches: 8. The DNA of the CDR3 is TGTGCCATCAGTACGGGACAGCCGGGAAACTATGGCTACACCTTC. Residues: CAISTGQPGNYGYTF.

V usage is TRBV7-8 and J usage is TRBJ2-7; D is tentatively TRBD1 or TRBD2 (5 bases each). Germline V gives CDR1 SGHVS, CDR2 FQNEAQ. The CDR3 is 14 amino acids. Trimming stripped 1 base from V and 5 bases from J, with 12 bases between. The chain's CDR3 is CASSLGGRANEQYF. In DNA form, the CDR3 reads TGTGCCAGCAGCTTAGGGGGGAGAGCCAACGAGCAGTACTTC.

The rearrangement uses TRBV6-1 and TRBJ2-3; D unclear. Per germline, CDR1 MNHNS and CDR2 SASEGT. The germline V and J ends were trimmed by 8 bases and 0 bases, with 12 bases remaining between them. The CDR3 contains 14 residues. The chain's CDR3 is CASSRRMSTDTQYF. The CDR3 nucleotides are TGTGCCAGCTCTAGGCGGATGAGCACAGATACGCAGTATTTT.

The chain links TRBV29-1 to TRBJ2-3; D not certain. Germline V gene lookup returns CDR1 SQVTM and CDR2 ANQGSEA. V lost 6 bases to trimming and J lost 6 bases, with 16 bases between them. The CDR3 contains 13 residues. The CDR3 DNA follows: TGCAGCGTAAACCACCAAGATGGGGATACGCAGTATTTT. Its protein product is CSVNHQDGDTQYF.

This chain links TRBV5-4 with TRBJ2-7; 7 bases agree with TRBD1. The CDR3 is 15 residues long. V lost 4 bases and J lost 2; bases outside the gene matches: 9. Germline V gene sequence: CDR1 SGHNT, CDR2 YYREEE (reference sequence). Here the CDR3 DNA reads TGTGCCAGCAGCCCCGACAGGGCGGATCCCTACGAGCAGTACTTC. Translated: CASSPDRADPYEQYF.

This clonotype was observed a few times. The chain links TRBV7-2 to TRBJ2-5, with a possible D match to TRBD1 (6 bases). Germline CDR1 SGHTA, CDR2 FQGNSA. This CDR3 spans 15 amino acids. Trimming pared 5 bases from V and 5 bases from J, leaving 18 bases between. The CDR3 sequence: CASSPYRNREETQYF. The CDR3 nucleotides are TGTGCCAGCAGCCCCTACCGGAACAGGGAGGAGACCCAGTACTTC. The entire variable domain, with the rest obtained from reference TRBV7-2 and TRBJ2-5, is as follows: GAGVSQSPSNKVTEKGKDVELRCDPISGHTALYWYRQSLGQGLEFLIYFQGNSAPDKSGLPSDRFSAERTGGSVSTLTIQRTQQEDSAVYLCASSPYRNREETQYFGPGTRLLVL.

This clonotype came up a few times. This chain uses TRBV7-9 with TRBJ1-2, with 12 bases that match TRBD1. After removal of 5 bases from V and 5 bases from J, the junction contained 9 bases not matched to a gene. This CDR3 is built from 16 residues. Germline V gives CDR1 SEHNR, CDR2 FQNEAQ (reference sequence). CDR3 region: CASSLGGQGAFYGYTF. The CDR3 nucleotides read TGTGCCAGCAGCCTAGGGGGACAGGGGGCGTTTTATGGCTACACCTTC.

The gene calls are TRBV6-5 and TRBJ1-2, with TRBD1 as a possible D gene (5 bases). The CDR3 runs 15 residues. CDR1 and CDR2 (germline): MNHEY, SVGAGI. V dropped 2 bases and J dropped 4 bases, with 14 bases sitting between them. The CDR3 reads CASSYPRGLGYGYTF. For the CDR3, the DNA is TGTGCCAGCAGTTACCCTCGGGGCTTAGGCTATGGCTACACCTTC.

This clonotype was seen a few times. The chain uses TRBV10-2 and TRBJ2-1; D gene ambiguous. In germline, CDR1 is WSHSY, CDR2 SAAADI. Deletions cut 3 bases from V and 5 bases from J, with 8 bases between. CDR3 length equals 13 residues. The CDR3: CASSETVDNEQFF. Written as DNA, the CDR3 is TGCGCCAGCAGTGAAACGGTAGACAATGAGCAGTTCTTC.

Only a few counts were recorded for this clonotype. The rearrangement joins TRBV7-4 to TRBJ2-1; the match to TRBD1 covers 8 bases. The CDR3 consists of 15 residues. V was pared by 2 bases and J by 3 bases, with 3 bases of the junction left unmatched. CDR1 and CDR2 (germline): SGHVT, SQSDAQ. Here the CDR3 DNA reads TGTGCCAGCAGCTTACCAGGGGGCTTCTACAATGAGCAGTTCTTC. Translated, it gives CASSLPGGFYNEQFF.

This chain links TRBV20-1 with TRBJ2-7; D gene ambiguous. V was shortened by 0 bases and J by 0 bases, with 15 bases between the two germline ends. The CDR3 loop spans 16 amino acids. CDR1 and CDR2 (germline): DFQATT, SNEGSKA (reference sequence). CDR3 coding DNA: TGCAGTGCTAGAGATCTGGGCGGCCTGAGCTCCTACGAGCAGTACTTC. It codes for CSARDLGGLSSYEQYF.

The chain links TRBV7-9 to TRBJ1-2, with D perhaps matching TRBD1 (5 bases). Germline CDR1 SEHNR, CDR2 FQNEAQ (reference sequence). The CDR3 runs 14 residues. Trimming cost V 4 bases and J 6 bases, with 15 bases left between them. CDR3: CASSSRGGTHGYTF. The CDR3 DNA follows: TGTGCCAGCAGCTCCCGGGGGGGTACTCATGGCTACACCTTC.

This chain uses TRBV7-9 with TRBJ2-1; TRBD2 matches 14 bases. The CDR3 consists of 17 residues. Germline CDR1 and CDR2: SEHNR and FQNEAQ (reference sequence). With V trimmed by 3 bases and J by 6 bases, 7 bases remained unmatched. The CDR3 nucleotides are TGTGCCAGCAGCTTCGGACTAGCGGGGGGACAAGCCAATGAGCAGTTCTTC. Encoded protein: CASSFGLAGGQANEQFF. Complete variable domain (other parts from reference TRBV7-9 and TRBJ2-1): DTGVSQNPRHKITKRGQNVTFRCDPISEHNRLYWYRQTLGQGPEFLTYFQNEAQLEKSRLLSDRFSAERPKGSFSTLEIQRTEQGDSAMYLCASSFGLAGGQANEQFFGPGTRLTVL.

Many counts were recorded for this clonotype. This chain uses TRBV7-8 with TRBJ2-1, with D possibly being TRBD1 or TRBD2 (5 bases each). This CDR3 contains 17 residues. Trimming left V 0 bases short and J 9 bases short, with 21 bases between. Looked up from germline, CDR1 is SGHVS and CDR2 is FQNEAQ. The CDR3 loop is CASSLAKTLRLGGEQFF. The CDR3 DNA reads as TGTGCCAGCAGCTTAGCGAAGACTCTCCGCCTTGGGGGTGAGCAGTTCTTC.

The J gene is TRBJ2-2, the V gene TRBV9; the D is unclear. The CDR3 has 13 residues. CDR1 SGDLS and CDR2 YYNGEE come from the germline V gene. Trimming took 1 base from V and 5 from J, leaving 6 bases between them. The CDR3 reads CASSVWGTGELFF. DNA of the CDR3: TGTGCCAGCAGCGTATGGGGAACCGGGGAGCTGTTTTTT.

The V and J genes are TRBV7-6 and TRBJ1-4; TRBD1 is a possible D gene (6 bases). This CDR3 comprises 13 residues. Trimming took off 6 bases at V and 6 bases at J, with 11 bases between the two ends. Germline-derived CDR1 and CDR2 are SGHVS and FNYEAQ. This chain's CDR3 is CASSPGVDEKLFF. The CDR3 coding sequence is TGTGCCAGCAGTCCAGGGGTCGATGAAAAACTGTTTTTT.

This clonotype was observed many times. The rearrangement joins TRBV11-2 to TRBJ2-1, with 9 bases fitting TRBD1. Trimming took 1 base from V and 2 from J; bases not matched to a gene: 3. The CDR3 covers 16 residues. In germline, CDR1 is SGHAT, CDR2 FQNNGV. In DNA, the CDR3 is TGTGCCAGCAGCTTAGCGGGACAGGGAGCCTACAATGAGCAGTTCTTC. It codes for CASSLAGQGAYNEQFF.

This chain uses TRBV5-8 with TRBJ1-1; D unresolved. Trimming shortened V by 2 bases and J by 5 bases, and 16 bases separated the two germline ends. Germline lookup yields CDR1 SGHTS and CDR2 YDEGEE. The CDR3 has 15 residues. CDR3 region: CASSFSANKWTEAFF. CDR3 bases: TGTGCCAGCAGCTTTAGCGCAAATAAGTGGACTGAAGCTTTCTTT.

J is TRBJ1-2 and V is TRBV7-9; no firm D call. Germline assignment: CDR1 SEHNR and CDR2 FQNEAQ (reference sequence). V lost 2 bases and J 5 bases, leaving 15 bases between the germline ends. This CDR3 has 15 amino acids. The CDR3 coding sequence is TGTGCCAGCAGCTTACTTACAGTAGTCTTTTATGGCTACACCTTC. Its protein is CASSLLTVVFYGYTF. The full variable domain, in which reference TRBV7-9 and TRBJ1-2 provide the parts outside the CDR3, is DTGVSQNPRHKITKRGQNVTFRCDPISEHNRLYWYRQTLGQGPEFLTYFQNEAQLEKSRLLSDRFSAERPKGSFSTLEIQRTEQGDSAMYLCASSLLTVVFYGYTFGSGTRLTVV.

V usage is TRBV6-5 and J usage is TRBJ1-1; D not certain. This CDR3 contains 15 residues. Between the trimmed V and J ends, which lost 2 bases and 1 base, there was a span of 11 bases. Germline CDR1 MNHEY, CDR2 SVGAGI. The CDR3 loop is CASSYIGSGNTEAFF. The DNA for the CDR3 is TGTGCCAGCAGTTACATAGGGTCGGGGAACACTGAAGCTTTCTTT.

The table lists this clonotype with a few counts. The rearrangement uses TRBV19 and TRBJ1-1, with a possible D match to TRBD1 (6 bases). CDR3 length equals 15 residues. Germline lookup yields CDR1 LNHDA and CDR2 SQIVND (reference sequence). Trimming removed 5 bases at V and 5 bases at J, with 18 bases between. In DNA form, the CDR3 reads TGTGCCAGTAGTCCGATCCGGGGGCTGGATACTGAAGCTTTCTTT. Encoded protein: CASSPIRGLDTEAFF.